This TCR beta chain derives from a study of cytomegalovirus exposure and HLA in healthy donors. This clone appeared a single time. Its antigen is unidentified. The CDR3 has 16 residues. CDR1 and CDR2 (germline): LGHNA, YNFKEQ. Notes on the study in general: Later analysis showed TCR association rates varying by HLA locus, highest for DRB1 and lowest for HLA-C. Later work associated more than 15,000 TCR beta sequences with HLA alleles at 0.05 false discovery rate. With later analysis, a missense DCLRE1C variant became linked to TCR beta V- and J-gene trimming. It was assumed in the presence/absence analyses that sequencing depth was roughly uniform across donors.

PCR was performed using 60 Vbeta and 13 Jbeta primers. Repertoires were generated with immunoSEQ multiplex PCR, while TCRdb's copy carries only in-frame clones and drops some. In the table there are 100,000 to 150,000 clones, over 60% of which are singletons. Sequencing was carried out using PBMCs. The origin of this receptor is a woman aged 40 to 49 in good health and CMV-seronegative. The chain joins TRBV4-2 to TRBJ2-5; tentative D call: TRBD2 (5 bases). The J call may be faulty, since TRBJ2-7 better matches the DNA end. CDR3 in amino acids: CASSQIVGISSYEQYF. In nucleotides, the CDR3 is TGTGCCAGCAGCCAGATTGTCGGGATTAGCTCCTACGAGCAGTACTTC.